This T cell receptor (beta chain) was retrieved from a study of a mutant IDH1 vaccine in newly diagnosed glioma. Study-wide context: Patients arrived already treated with radiotherapy, temozolomide, or both, most having had both. General observations from the study: Induction of immune responses by the vaccine occurred in about 95% of patients.

Sequenced by immunoSEQ multiplex PCR; TCRdb stores in-frame clones only, minus some. The sample lists 40,000 to 60,000 clones; under 85% were seen once. This clone has just one count. The antigen remains unidentified. CDR1 MGHDK and CDR2 SYGVNS come from the germline V gene. This CDR3 has 16 residues. V lost 3 bases and J lost 2, with 15 bases in between. Time point here: week 35, safety follow-up. Doses consisted of 300 ug of mutant IDH1 20-mer peptide each, paired with topical imiquimod. The rearrangement uses TRBV25-1 and TRBJ2-3; D may correspond to TRBD1 or TRBD2 (5 bases each). The TCR originated in a man aged 35 to 55 with glioma. The sample in question was PBMCs, obtained from a glioma patient whose treatment included an IDH1 peptide vaccine. The CDR3 is CASSEAGTPVTDTQYF. Written as DNA, the CDR3 is TGTGCCAGCAGTGAGGCCGGGACCCCAGTCACAGATACGCAGTATTTT.